This T cell receptor (beta chain) was sequenced during a study of blood T cell repertoires in COVID-19. Study in general: Acute-phase and convalescent COVID-19 samples originated in the United States, Italy and Spain. In each case, the material was cDNA or gDNA derived from T cells, B-cell-depleted T cells, or PBMCs.

Deletions cut 2 bases from V and 3 bases from J, with 17 bases between. The length of the CDR3 is 16 residues. The germline CDR1 and CDR2 sequences are MNHEY and SVGEGT. This clone is a singleton in its sample. Under the authors' procedure: Reference gene primer amplification yielded estimated nucleated cell counts. Generated by immunoSEQ multiplex PCR, the TCRdb table keeps only in-frame clones and is missing some. From that table come the V and J calls and clone size; the DNA was used to work out D and trimming. The sample contains 90,000 to 150,000 clones, 82% of which appear only once. J is TRBJ2-7 and V is TRBV6-2 or TRBV6-3, with D possibly TRBD2 on 6 matching bases. Sequencing was carried out using peripheral blood. The receptor's source is a human donor in a cohort sampled during active COVID-19. The CDR3 loop reads CASSYPLGLASYEQYF. The CDR3 DNA reads TGTGCCAGCAGTTACCCATTAGGGCTAGCGAGCTACGAGCAGTACTTC.